The sequence of this T cell receptor beta chain was determined in a study of blood T cell repertoires in COVID-19. Whole-study context: Samples came from the United States, Italy and Spain, spanning acute and convalescent COVID-19. PBMCs, B-cell-depleted T cells, or T cells provided the cDNA or gDNA that made up the material.

As originally analysed: The assay estimated nucleated cells by amplifying reference gene primers. Clones were read by immunoSEQ multiplex PCR, and TCRdb kept only the in-frame ones, dropping some. The V and J calls and the clone size are those of that table, but D and trimming were determined from the DNA. The sample lists about 360,000 clones, about 88% seen once, with around 3% in the top ten. V shed 5 bases and J 0 bases; nucleotides not matched to a gene: 7. The CDR3 length is 16 residues. From germline, CDR1 is SNHLY and CDR2 FYNNEI. The sample taken for sequencing was peripheral blood. The receptor's source is a human donor in a cohort sampled during active COVID-19. The rearrangement joins TRBV2 to TRBJ2-7; 10 nucleotides align to TRBD1. This CDR3 is CASSTRDRGLSYEQYF. Written as DNA, the CDR3 is TGTGCCAGCAGTACCAGGGACAGGGGACTCTCCTACGAGCAGTACTTC.